The source of this T cell receptor beta chain is a study of blood T cell repertoires in COVID-19. Study overall: COVID-19 samples from acute and convalescent phases originated in the United States, Italy and Spain.

Germline V lookup: CDR1 SGHDN, CDR2 FVKESK. This CDR3 region has 14 residues. Trimming cost V 4 bases and J 6 bases, with 16 bases left between them. In the original processing: Researchers report that nucleated cell counts were estimated from reference gene primer amplification. Profiled with immunoSEQ multiplex PCR; TCRdb holds only in-frame clones, not every one. Clone size and the V and J calls come from that table; the DNA yielded D and trimming. Here the sample spans roughly 280,000 clones, about 91% being singletons. Membership in each cohort depended on participant-reported clinical history. In the 2 weeks before study entry, exposed participants met a COVID-19 case, which was PCR-confirmed or clinician-diagnosed.

Sequences were obtained from PBMCs or T cells enriched from blood (not recorded which). The source is a man aged 35-49 years who had been exposed to COVID-19. The chain carries TRBV14 and TRBJ2-7, with D perhaps matching TRBD1 (7 bases). Written as DNA, the CDR3 is TGTGCCAGCAGCCTCGGAGGGGGCGCGACCGAGCAGTACTTC. This gives the protein CASSLGGGATEQYF.